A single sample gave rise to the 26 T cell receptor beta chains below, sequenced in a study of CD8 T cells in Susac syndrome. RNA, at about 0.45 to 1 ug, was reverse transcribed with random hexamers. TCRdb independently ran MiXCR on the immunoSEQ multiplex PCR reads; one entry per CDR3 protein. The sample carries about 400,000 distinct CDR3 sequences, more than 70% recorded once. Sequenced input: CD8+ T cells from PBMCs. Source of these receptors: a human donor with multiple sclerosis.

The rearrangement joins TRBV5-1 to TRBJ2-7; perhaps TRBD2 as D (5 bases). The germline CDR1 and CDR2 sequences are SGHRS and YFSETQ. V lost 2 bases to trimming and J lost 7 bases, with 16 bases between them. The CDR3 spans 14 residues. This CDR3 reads CASSLTVNPGEQYF. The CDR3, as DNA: TGCGCCAGCAGCTTAACCGTGAACCCGGGGGAGCAGTACTTC.

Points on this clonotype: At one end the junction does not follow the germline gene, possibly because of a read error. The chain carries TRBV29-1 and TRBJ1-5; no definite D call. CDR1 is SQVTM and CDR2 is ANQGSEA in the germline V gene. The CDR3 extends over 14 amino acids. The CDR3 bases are TGCAACGTTTGGTCTGGGGATAGCAATCAGCCCCAGCATTTT. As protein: CNVWSGDSNQPQHF. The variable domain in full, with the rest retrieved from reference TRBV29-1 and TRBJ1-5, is SAVISQKPSRDICQRGTSLTIQCQVDSQVTMMFWYRQQPGQSLTLIATANQGSEATYESGFVIDKFPISRPNLTFSTLTVSNMSPEDSSIYLCNVWSGDSNQPQHFGDGTRLSIL.

In DNA form, the CDR3 reads TGCGCCAGCAGTCCGGTAGGCAGGGGGAAGAAGGAGCAGCCCCAGCATTTT. This translates into CASSPVGRGKKEQPQHF. This chain connects TRBV23-1 to TRBJ1-5; the match to TRBD1 covers 7 bases. TRBV23-1 is labeled an ORF, and its function is uncertain. V lost 4 bases to trimming and J lost 7 bases; unmatched junction nucleotides: 16. The CDR3 spans 17 residues.

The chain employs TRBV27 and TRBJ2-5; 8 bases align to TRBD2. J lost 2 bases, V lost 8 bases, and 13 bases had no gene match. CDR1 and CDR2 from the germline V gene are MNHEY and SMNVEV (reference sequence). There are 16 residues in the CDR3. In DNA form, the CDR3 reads TGTGCCAGCCGCGGGGGGCCCGAAACCTTACAAGAGACCCAGTACTTC. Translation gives CASRGGPETLQETQYF.

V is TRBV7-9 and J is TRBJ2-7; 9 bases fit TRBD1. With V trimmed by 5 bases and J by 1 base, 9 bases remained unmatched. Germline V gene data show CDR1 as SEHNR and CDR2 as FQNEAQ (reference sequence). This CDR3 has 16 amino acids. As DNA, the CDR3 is TGTGCCAGCAGCCCAGCCGGGACAGGGAAATCCTACGAGCAGTACTTC. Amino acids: CASSPAGTGKSYEQYF.

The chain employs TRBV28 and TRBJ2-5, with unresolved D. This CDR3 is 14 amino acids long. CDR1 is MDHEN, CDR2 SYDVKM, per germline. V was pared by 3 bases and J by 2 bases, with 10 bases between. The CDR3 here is CASSLWASQETQYF. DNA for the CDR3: TGTGCCAGCAGTTTGTGGGCGAGTCAAGAGACCCAGTACTTC.

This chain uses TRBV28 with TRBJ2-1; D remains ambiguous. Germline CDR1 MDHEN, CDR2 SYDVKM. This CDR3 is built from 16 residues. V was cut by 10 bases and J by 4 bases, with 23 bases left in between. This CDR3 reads CATQLGPPPDYNEQFF. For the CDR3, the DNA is TGTGCCACCCAACTCGGACCCCCACCGGATTACAATGAGCAGTTCTTC.

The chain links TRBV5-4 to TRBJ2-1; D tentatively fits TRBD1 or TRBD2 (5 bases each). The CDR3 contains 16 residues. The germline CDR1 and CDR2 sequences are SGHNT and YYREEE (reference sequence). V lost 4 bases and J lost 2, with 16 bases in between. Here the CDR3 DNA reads TGTGCCAGCAGCCCAAAGGGACGGGAAACCTACAATGAGCAGTTCTTC. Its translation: CASSPKGRETYNEQFF.

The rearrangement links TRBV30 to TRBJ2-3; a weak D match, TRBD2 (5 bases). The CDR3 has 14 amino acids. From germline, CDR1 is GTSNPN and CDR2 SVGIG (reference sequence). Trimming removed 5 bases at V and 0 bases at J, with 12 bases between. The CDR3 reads CAWWRPVSTDTQYF. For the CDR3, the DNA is TGTGCCTGGTGGAGGCCGGTGAGCACAGATACGCAGTATTTT.

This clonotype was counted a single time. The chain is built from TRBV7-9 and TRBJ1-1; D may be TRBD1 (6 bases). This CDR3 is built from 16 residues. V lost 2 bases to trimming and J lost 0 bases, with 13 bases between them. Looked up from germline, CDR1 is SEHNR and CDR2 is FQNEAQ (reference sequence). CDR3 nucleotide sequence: TGTGCCAGCAGCTTATCGTCGGACAGCATGAACACTGAAGCTTTCTTT. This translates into CASSLSSDSMNTEAFF.

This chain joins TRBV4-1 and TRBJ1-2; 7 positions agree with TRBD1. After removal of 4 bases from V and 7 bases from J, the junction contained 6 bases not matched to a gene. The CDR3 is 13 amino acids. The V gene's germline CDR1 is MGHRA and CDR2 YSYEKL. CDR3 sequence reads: CASSLETGFGYTF. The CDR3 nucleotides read TGCGCCAGCAGCCTGGAGACAGGGTTTGGCTACACCTTC.

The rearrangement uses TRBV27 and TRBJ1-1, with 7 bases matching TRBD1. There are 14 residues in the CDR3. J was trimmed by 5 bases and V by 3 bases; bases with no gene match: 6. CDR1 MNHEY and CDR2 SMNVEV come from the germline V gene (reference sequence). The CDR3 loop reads CASSFQTGWTEAFF. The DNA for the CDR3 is TGTGCCAGCAGTTTCCAGACAGGGTGGACTGAAGCTTTCTTT.

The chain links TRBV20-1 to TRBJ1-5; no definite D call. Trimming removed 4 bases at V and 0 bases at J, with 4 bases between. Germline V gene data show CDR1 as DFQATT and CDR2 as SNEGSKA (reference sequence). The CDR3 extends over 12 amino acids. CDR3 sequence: CSAMASNQPQHF. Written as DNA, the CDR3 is TGCAGTGCTATGGCTAGCAATCAGCCCCAGCATTTT.

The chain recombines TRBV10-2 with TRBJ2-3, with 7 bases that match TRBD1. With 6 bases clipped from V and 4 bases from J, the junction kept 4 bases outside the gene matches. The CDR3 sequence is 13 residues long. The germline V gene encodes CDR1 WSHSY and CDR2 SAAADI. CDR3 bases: TGCGCCAGCAGGGACAGGTACCCAGATACGCAGTATTTT. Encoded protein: CASRDRYPDTQYF.

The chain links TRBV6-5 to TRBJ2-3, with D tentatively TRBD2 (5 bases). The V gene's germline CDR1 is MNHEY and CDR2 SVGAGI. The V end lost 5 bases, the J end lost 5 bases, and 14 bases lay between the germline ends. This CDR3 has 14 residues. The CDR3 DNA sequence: TGTGCCAGCAGTCTTCGGGCACTAGAAGATACGCAGTATTTT. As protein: CASSLRALEDTQYF.

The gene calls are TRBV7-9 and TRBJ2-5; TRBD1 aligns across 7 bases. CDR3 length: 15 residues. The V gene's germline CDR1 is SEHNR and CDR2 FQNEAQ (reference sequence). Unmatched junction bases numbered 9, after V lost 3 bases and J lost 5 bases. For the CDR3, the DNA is TGTGCCAGCAGCTTCCCCGAACAGGGGCTGGAGACCCAGTACTTC. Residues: CASSFPEQGLETQYF. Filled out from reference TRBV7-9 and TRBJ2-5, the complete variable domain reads DTGVSQNPRHKITKRGQNVTFRCDPISEHNRLYWYRQTLGQGPEFLTYFQNEAQLEKSRLLSDRFSAERPKGSFSTLEIQRTEQGDSAMYLCASSFPEQGLETQYFGPGTRLLVL.

As DNA, the CDR3 is TGTGCCAGCAGCGGAGAGACTACACACTACGAGCAGTACTTC. Protein sequence: CASSGETTHYEQYF. This chain links TRBV3-1 with TRBJ2-7, with D possibly being TRBD2 (5 bases). The CDR3 totals 14 residues. Germline V lookup: CDR1 LGHDT, CDR2 YNNKEL (reference sequence). V was pared by 5 bases and J by 3 bases, with 14 bases between.

CDR3 nucleotides: TGTGCCAGCAGTGAAGACTTGGGCAGCTACGAGCAGTACTTC. It yields the protein CASSEDLGSYEQYF. The gene calls are TRBV6-1 and TRBJ2-7; D is ambiguous. V dropped 1 base and J dropped 3 bases, with 10 bases sitting between them. CDR1 MNHNS and CDR2 SASEGT come from the germline V gene. CDR3 size: 14 residues.

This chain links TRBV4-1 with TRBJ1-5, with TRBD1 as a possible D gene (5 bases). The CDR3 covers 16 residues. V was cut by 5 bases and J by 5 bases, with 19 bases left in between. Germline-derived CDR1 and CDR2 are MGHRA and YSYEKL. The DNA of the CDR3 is TGCGCCAGCAGCTCAACGTGGGGAGGGGCCGATCAGCCCCAGCATTTT. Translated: CASSSTWGGADQPQHF.

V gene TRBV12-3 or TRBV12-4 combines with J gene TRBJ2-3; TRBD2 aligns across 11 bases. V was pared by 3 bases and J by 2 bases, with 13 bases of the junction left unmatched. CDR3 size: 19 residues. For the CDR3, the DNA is TGTGCCAGCAGTTTTGCGACTAGCGGGAAACGAACGGCCACAGATACGCAGTATTTT. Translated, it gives CASSFATSGKRTATDTQYF.

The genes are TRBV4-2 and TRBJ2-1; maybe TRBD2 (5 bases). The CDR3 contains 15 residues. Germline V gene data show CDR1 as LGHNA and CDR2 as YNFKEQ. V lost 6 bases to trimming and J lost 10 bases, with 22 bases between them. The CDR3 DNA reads TGTGCCAGCAGTCATCGGACTGGGGATTTGGGAGAGCAGTTCTTC. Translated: CASSHRTGDLGEQFF.

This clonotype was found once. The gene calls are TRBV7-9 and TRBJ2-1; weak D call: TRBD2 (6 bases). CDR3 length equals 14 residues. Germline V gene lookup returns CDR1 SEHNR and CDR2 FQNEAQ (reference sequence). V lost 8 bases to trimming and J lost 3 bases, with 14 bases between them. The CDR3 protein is CASGLAVGYNEQFF. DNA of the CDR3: TGTGCCAGCGGATTAGCGGTTGGCTACAATGAGCAGTTCTTC.

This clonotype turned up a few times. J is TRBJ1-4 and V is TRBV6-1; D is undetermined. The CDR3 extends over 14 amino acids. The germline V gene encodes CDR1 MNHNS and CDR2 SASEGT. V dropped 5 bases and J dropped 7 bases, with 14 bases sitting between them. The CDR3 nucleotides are TGTGCCAGCAGTCGGACCGCCCTAGGTGAAAAACTGTTTTTT. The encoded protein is CASSRTALGEKLFF.

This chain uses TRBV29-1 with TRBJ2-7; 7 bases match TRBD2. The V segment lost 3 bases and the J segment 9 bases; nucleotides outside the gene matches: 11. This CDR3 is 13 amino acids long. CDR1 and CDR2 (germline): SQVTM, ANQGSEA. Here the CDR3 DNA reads TGCAGCGTTGATTTAGCGGGTGCTCGAGGGCAGTACTTC. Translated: CSVDLAGARGQYF.

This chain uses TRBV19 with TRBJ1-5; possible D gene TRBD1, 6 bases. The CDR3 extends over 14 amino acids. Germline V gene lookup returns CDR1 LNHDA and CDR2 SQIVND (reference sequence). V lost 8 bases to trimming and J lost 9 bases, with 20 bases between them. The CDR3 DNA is TGTGCCAGTTCCCATTCGCCAGGGGCAGGGCCCCAGCATTTT. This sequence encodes CASSHSPGAGPQHF.

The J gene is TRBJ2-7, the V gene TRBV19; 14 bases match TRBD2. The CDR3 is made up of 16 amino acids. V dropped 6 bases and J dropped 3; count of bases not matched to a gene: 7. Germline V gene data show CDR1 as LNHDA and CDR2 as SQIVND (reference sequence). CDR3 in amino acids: CASSLRLAGGNYEQYF. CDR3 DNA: TGTGCCAGTAGCCTCCGACTAGCGGGAGGGAACTACGAGCAGTACTTC.